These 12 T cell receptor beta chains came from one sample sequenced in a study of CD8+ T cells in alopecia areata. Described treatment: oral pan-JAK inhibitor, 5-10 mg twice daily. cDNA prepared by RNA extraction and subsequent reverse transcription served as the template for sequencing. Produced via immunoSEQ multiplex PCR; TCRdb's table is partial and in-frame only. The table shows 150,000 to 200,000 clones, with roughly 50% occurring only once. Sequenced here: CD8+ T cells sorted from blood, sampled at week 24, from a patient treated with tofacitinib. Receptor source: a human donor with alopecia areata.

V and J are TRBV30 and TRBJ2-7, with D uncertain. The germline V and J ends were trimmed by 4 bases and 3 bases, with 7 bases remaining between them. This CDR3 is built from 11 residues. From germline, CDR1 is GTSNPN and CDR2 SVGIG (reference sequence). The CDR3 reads CAWTQGYEQYF. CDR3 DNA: TGTGCCTGGACCCAAGGCTACGAGCAGTACTTC.

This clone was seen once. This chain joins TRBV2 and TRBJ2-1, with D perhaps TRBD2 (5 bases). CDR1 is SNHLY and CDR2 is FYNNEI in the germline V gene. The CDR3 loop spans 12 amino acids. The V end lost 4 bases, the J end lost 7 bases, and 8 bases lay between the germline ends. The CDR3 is CASSVRRNEQFF. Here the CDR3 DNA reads TGTGCCAGCAGTGTTAGGAGGAATGAGCAGTTCTTC. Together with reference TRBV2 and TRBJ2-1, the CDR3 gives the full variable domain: EPEVTQTPSHQVTQMGQEVILRCVPISNHLYFYWYRQILGQKVEFLVSFYNNEISEKSEIFDDQFSVERPDGSNFTLKIRSTKLEDSAMYFCASSVRRNEQFFGPGTRLTVL.

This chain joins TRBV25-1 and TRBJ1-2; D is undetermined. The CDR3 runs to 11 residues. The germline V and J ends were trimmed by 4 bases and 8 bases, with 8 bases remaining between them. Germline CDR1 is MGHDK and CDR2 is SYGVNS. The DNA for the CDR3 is TGTGCCAGCAGTGTTGCTAGGGGCTACACCTTC. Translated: CASSVARGYTF.

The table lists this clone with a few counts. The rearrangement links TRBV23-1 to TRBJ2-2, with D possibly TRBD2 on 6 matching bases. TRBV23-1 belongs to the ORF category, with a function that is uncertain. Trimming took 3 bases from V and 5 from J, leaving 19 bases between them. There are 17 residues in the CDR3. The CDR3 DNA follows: TGCGCCAGCAGTCATGAGGGACTCCGTGAGGGTACCGGGGAGCTGTTTTTT. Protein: CASSHEGLREGTGELFF.

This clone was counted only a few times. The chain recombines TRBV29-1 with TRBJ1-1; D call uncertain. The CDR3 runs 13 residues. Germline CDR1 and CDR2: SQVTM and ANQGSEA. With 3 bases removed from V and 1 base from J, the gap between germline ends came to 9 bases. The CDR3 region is CSVEPDGNTEAFF. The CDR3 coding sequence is TGCAGCGTTGAGCCGGACGGGAACACTGAAGCTTTCTTT.

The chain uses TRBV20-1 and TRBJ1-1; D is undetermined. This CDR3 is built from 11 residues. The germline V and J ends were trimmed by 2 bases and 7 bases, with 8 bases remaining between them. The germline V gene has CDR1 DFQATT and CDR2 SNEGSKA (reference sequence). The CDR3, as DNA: TGCAGTGCTAGATTGTACGGTGAAGCTTTCTTT. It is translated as CSARLYGEAFF.

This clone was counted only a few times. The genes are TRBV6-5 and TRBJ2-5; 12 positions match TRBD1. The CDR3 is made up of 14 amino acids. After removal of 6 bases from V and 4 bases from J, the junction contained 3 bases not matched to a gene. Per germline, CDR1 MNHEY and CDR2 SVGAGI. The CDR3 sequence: CASRGTGGRETQYF. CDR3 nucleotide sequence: TGTGCCAGCAGAGGGACAGGGGGCAGAGAGACCCAGTACTTC.

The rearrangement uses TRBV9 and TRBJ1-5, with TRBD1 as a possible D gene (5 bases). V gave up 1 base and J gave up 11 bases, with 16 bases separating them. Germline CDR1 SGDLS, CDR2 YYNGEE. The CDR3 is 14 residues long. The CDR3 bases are TGTGCCAGCAGCGTACTTATAAGGGGAGGGGCCCAGCATTTT. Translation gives CASSVLIRGGAQHF. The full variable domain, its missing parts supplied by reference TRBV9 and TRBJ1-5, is DSGVTQTPKHLITATGQRVTLRCSPRSGDLSVYWYQQSLDQGLQFLIQYYNGEERAKGNILERFSAQQFPDLHSELNLSSLELGDSALYFCASSVLIRGGAQHFGDGTRLSIL.

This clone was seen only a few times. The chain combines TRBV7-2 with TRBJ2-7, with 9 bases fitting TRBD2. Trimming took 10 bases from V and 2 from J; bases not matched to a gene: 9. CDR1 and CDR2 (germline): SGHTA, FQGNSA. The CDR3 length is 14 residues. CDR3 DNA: TGTGCCATCGATCTAGCGGGGCGCCCCTACGAGCAGTACTTC. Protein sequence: CAIDLAGRPYEQYF. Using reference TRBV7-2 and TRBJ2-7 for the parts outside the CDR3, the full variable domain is GAGVSQSPSNKVTEKGKDVELRCDPISGHTALYWYRQSLGQGLEFLIYFQGNSAPDKSGLPSDRFSAERTGGSVSTLTIQRTQQEDSAVYLCAIDLAGRPYEQYFGPGTRLTVT.

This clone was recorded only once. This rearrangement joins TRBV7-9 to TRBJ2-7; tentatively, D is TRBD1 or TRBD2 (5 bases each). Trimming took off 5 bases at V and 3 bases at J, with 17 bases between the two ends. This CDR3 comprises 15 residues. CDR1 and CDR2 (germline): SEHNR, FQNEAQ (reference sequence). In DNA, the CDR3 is TGTGCCAGCAGCCCTCCGGGGCGCGATGGCTACGAGCAGTACTTC. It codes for CASSPPGRDGYEQYF.

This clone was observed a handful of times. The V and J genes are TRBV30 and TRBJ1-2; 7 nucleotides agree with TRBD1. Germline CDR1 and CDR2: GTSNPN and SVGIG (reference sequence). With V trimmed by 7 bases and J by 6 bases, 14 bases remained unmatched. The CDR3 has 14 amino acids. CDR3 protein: CAFIEGARADGYTF. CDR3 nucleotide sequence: TGTGCCTTTATAGAGGGGGCCAGGGCGGATGGCTACACCTTC.

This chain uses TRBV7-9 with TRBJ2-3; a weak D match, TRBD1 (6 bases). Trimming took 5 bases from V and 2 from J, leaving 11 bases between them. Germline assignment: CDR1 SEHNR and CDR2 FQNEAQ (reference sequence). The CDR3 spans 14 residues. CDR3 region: CASSQGRITDTQYF. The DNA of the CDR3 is TGTGCCAGCAGCCAGGGGCGCATCACAGATACGCAGTATTTT. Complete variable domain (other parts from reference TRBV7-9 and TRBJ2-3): DTGVSQNPRHKITKRGQNVTFRCDPISEHNRLYWYRQTLGQGPEFLTYFQNEAQLEKSRLLSDRFSAERPKGSFSTLEIQRTEQGDSAMYLCASSQGRITDTQYFGPGTRLTVL.